A selection of T cell receptor beta chains follows, all from one sample in a study of T cells in Graves' hyperthyroidism and ophthalmopathy. TCRdb analysed the multiplex PCR reads with MiXCR anew, one entry per CDR3 protein. The repertoire holds nearly 600,000 distinct CDR3 sequences, with 14% as singletons. Specimen: blood. These receptors all stem from a young woman with Graves' ophthalmopathy. The CDR3 runs from the conserved cysteine through the conserved F or W. Fields, in order: D gene, CDR3 length, J gene, clone size, V gene, CDR3 DNA, CDR3 protein. The D gene is left open where the match is weak. Clone size is stated in some rows and not others, as once, few, many or a class when expanded.

>.|15|TRBJ2-1|many|TRBV24-1
TGTGCCACCAGTGAGAGGGCAGGGAGAGGCGATGAGCAGTTCTTC
CATSERAGRGDEQFF
>TRBD1|15|TRBJ2-3|few|TRBV4-3
TGCGCCAGCAGCCTAATGACAGGGAGCACAGATACGCAGTATTTT
CASSLMTGSTDTQYF
>.|17|TRBJ1-2|.|TRBV11-1
TGTGCCAGCAGCCCCTGGCTCTCGGAGGGCGAAAACTATGGCTACACCTTC
CASSPWLSEGENYGYTF
>.|16|TRBJ1-1|many|TRBV29-1
TGCAGCGTCGACCAATTAGCCCGGACAGCCTACTTTGAAGCTTTCTTT
CSVDQLARTAYFEAFF
>.|13|TRBJ2-5|once|TRBV7-9
TGTGCCACCTCCGAGCGGTCCCAAGAGACCCAGTACTTC
CATSERSQETQYF
>.|12|TRBJ1-2|few|TRBV10-3
TGTGCCATCTCTGGAGATAACTATGGCTACACCTTC
CAISGDNYGYTF
>TRBD2|16|TRBJ2-3|.|TRBV3-1
TGTGCCAGCAGCCTTGAAGCGGGAGCGAGACCAGATACGCAGTATTTT
CASSLEAGARPDTQYF
>.|14|TRBJ1-2|many|TRBV28
TGTGCCAGCAGTTTCTTGGAGGGAGTCTATGGCTACACCTTC
CASSFLEGVYGYTF
>TRBD1|21|TRBJ2-2|many|TRBV6-6
TGTGCCAGCAGTTACTTGGCCGGGACAGGGAATGTCTGGTCGGGGACCGGGGAGCTGTTTTTT
CASSYLAGTGNVWSGTGELFF
>TRBD1|13|TRBJ1-1|few|TRBV6-5
TGTGCCAGCAGTTACCGGGACAGGGAGGTAGCTTTCTTT
CASSYRDREVAFF
>TRBD1|19|TRBJ2-3|many|TRBV27
TGTGCCAGCAGTTCTAAGGCGGGACAGGCACATCGGGGGACAGATACGCAGTATTTT
CASSSKAGQAHRGTDTQYF
>TRBD2|15|TRBJ2-1|many|TRBV28
TGTGCCATTGAGACTAGCGGGCCCCTAGGCAATGAGCAGTTCTTC
CAIETSGPLGNEQFF
>TRBD2|17|TRBJ2-7|many|TRBV5-1
TGCGCCAGCAGCTTGCTCCCGACTAGCGGGAGTACCTACGAGCAGTACTTC
CASSLLPTSGSTYEQYF
>TRBD1|14|TRBJ2-3|many|TRBV12-5
TGTGCTAGTGGTTCCCGGACAGGGAGGGATACGCAGTATTTT
CASGSRTGRDTQYF
>.|12|TRBJ2-5|.|TRBV2
TGTGCCAGCCACGGACCGCAAGAGACCCAGTACTTC
CASHGPQETQYF
>TRBD2|16|TRBJ2-3|many|TRBV28
TGTGCCAGCAGTTTACTCCTAGCGGGACGCACAGATACGCAGTATTTT
CASSLLLAGRTDTQYF
>TRBD2|17|TRBJ2-5|many|TRBV28
TGTGCCAGCCGAATATTGGGTGATGGCGGGAGGGCCCCGACCCAGTACTTC
CASRILGDGGRAPTQYF
>.|12|TRBJ1-1|many|TRBV5-6
TGTGCCAGCAGCTTGGATACAGGGGAAGCTTTCTTT
CASSLDTGEAFF
>TRBD1|15|TRBJ2-1|many|TRBV27
TGTGCCAGCAGTCTCGCGACAGGGACCTACAATGAGCAGTTCTTC
CASSLATGTYNEQFF
>TRBD1|18|TRBJ2-3|many|TRBV20-1
TGCAGTGCCCCCAAGGGAGTATGGACAGGGAGTTTTGGGGATACGCAGTATTTT
CSAPKGVWTGSFGDTQYF
>TRBD1|16|TRBJ2-1|.|TRBV28
TGTGCCAGCAGTCAAGAACGACAGGGGGGGAGAAATGAGCAGTTCTTC
CASSQERQGGRNEQFF
>.|16|TRBJ1-5|few|TRBV15
TGTGCCACCAGCAGAGATAGTTTCTCTAGCAATCAGCCCCAGCATTTT
CATSRDSFSSNQPQHF
>.|14|TRBJ2-1|many|TRBV5-1
TGCGCCAGCAGCTCAAACTGGGAGGCCGATGAGCAGTTCTTC
CASSSNWEADEQFF
>TRBD2|15|TRBJ2-1|few|TRBV7-2
TGTGCCAGCAGCATTAGCGGGAGTAATCACAATGAGCAGTTCTTC
CASSISGSNHNEQFF
>.|16|TRBJ1-5|few|TRBV5-1
TGCGCCAGCAGCTTGGAAGGGGGGCACGGCAATCAGCCCCAGCATTTT
CASSLEGGHGNQPQHF
>.|15|TRBJ2-1|.|TRBV6-5
TGTGCCAGCAGTTACATTGCAGGCTCCTACAATGAGCAGTTCTTC
CASSYIAGSYNEQFF
>.|13|TRBJ2-7|many|TRBV12-3/TRBV12-4
TGTGCCAGCACCCCCGACCCTGCCTACGAGCAGTACTTC
CASTPDPAYEQYF
>.|15|TRBJ1-3|many|TRBV28
TGTGCCAGCAGTTTAGGACAGAGCTCTGGAAACACCATATATTTT
CASSLGQSSGNTIYF
>.|14|TRBJ1-5|many|TRBV28
TGTGCCAGCAGTTTGGGAATTAACAATCAGCCCCAGCATTTT
CASSLGINNQPQHF
>TRBD2|18|TRBJ2-3|.|TRBV7-2
TGTGCCAGCAGCTGGCGCGGACTAGCGGGGACCAGCACAGATACGCAGTATTTT
CASSWRGLAGTSTDTQYF
>.|17|TRBJ2-7|many|TRBV7-2
TGTGCCAGCAGCTTAGGTCCTCGGGGGGCGCAGTCCTACGAGCAGTACTTC
CASSLGPRGAQSYEQYF
>.|14|TRBJ2-7|few|TRBV7-9
TGTGCCAGCAGCTCGGGTGGGGCCTCCTACGAGCAGTACTTC
CASSSGGASYEQYF
>TRBD1|15|TRBJ2-2|.|TRBV6-1
TGTGCCAGCGATTCTAACAGGGGGGTAACCGGGGAGCTGTTTTTT
CASDSNRGVTGELFF
>TRBD1|17|TRBJ1-3|few|TRBV9
TGTGCCAGCAGCGTAGCAGGGGGGATCCTGTCTGGAAACACCATATATTTT
CASSVAGGILSGNTIYF
>TRBD1|15|TRBJ1-1|.|TRBV5-5
TGTGCCAGCCGGGAAGGGATGACAGGGAAGACTGAAGCTTTCTTT
CASREGMTGKTEAFF
>.|15|TRBJ1-5|many|TRBV12-3/TRBV12-4
TGTGCCAGCAGTTTAGGGTCAGCTAACAATCAGCCCCAGCATTTT
CASSLGSANNQPQHF
>TRBD2|14|TRBJ2-1|many|TRBV19
TGTGCCAGTAGTATAGATTGGGGGAGGGATGAGCAGTTCTTC
CASSIDWGRDEQFF
>TRBD1|15|TRBJ2-2|.|TRBV5-5
TGTGCCAGCAGCTCCGACAGGGCGTACACCGGGGAGCTGTTTTTT
CASSSDRAYTGELFF
>.|15|TRBJ1-5|many|TRBV28
TGTGCCAGCAGTTTACCCACAGGGTTCAATCAGCCCCAGCATTTT
CASSLPTGFNQPQHF
>TRBD2|15|TRBJ2-1|many|TRBV27
TGTGCCAGCACCGCTACTAGCGGAGCACACAATGAGCAGTTCTTC
CASTATSGAHNEQFF
>.|11|TRBJ2-7|.|TRBV18
TGTGCCAGCTCTTCCGAATACGGGCAGTACTTC
CASSSEYGQYF
>.|13|TRBJ1-2|many|TRBV6-5
TGTGCCAGCAGTTACTCTGACTACTATGGCTACACCTTC
CASSYSDYYGYTF
>.|14|TRBJ1-1|many|TRBV27
TGTGCCAGCAGTCCCGTCGCCTTGGTTGAGGGAGCTTTCTTT
CASSPVALVEGAFF
>.|14|TRBJ2-7|few|TRBV5-5
TGTGCCAGCAACTCACAGGGCCCTCACGGCGAGCAGTACTTC
CASNSQGPHGEQYF
>TRBD1|15|TRBJ1-5|many|TRBV12-3/TRBV12-4
TGTGCCAGCAGTCCACAGGGGGCAGGAAATCAGCCCCAGCATTTT
CASSPQGAGNQPQHF
>.|15|TRBJ1-1|many|TRBV20-1
TGCAGTGTCCCCAAGGTTGGGCGCGGGTCGACTGAAGCTTTCTTT
CSVPKVGRGSTEAFF
>TRBD1|16|TRBJ2-5|few|TRBV27
TGTGCCAGCAGTCTCTGGGCAGGGGGCGACCAAGAGACCCAGTACTTC
CASSLWAGGDQETQYF
>.|14|TRBJ2-7|.|TRBV9
TGTGCCAGCAGTCCGGGACGGACCACCTACGAGCAGTACTTC
CASSPGRTTYEQYF
>.|12|TRBJ2-5|few|TRBV30
TGTGCCTGGAGTCCAAGCAGGGAGACCCAGTACTTC
CAWSPSRETQYF
>.|13|TRBJ2-7|many|TRBV28
TGTGCCAGCAGCACAGGGAGCTCCTACGAGCAGTACTTC
CASSTGSSYEQYF
>TRBD2|16|TRBJ2-1|.|TRBV6-2/TRBV6-3
TGTGCCAGCAGTTATGCTGGACTAGCGGGTTACAATGAGCAGTTCTTC
CASSYAGLAGYNEQFF
>TRBD2|14|TRBJ2-3|many|TRBV9
TGTGCCAGCAGTGACCCTGGGGGGGCAGATACGCAGTATTTT
CASSDPGGADTQYF
>TRBD1|14|TRBJ1-1|many|TRBV7-9
TGTGCCAGCAGCCGCAGGGGGGGCCACACTGAAGCTTTCTTT
CASSRRGGHTEAFF